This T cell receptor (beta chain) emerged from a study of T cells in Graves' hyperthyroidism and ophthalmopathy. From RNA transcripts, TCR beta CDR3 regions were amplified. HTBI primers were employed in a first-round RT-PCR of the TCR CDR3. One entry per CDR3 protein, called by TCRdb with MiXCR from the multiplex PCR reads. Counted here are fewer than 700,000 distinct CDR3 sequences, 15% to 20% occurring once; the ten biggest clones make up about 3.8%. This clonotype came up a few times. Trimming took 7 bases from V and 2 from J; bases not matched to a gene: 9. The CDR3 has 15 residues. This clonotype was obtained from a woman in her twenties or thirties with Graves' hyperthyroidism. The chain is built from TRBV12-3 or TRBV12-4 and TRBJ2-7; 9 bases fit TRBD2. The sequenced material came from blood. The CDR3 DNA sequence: TGTGCCAGCACCAGAGGTCCTAGCGGGACCTACGAGCAGTACTTC. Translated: CASTRGPSGTYEQYF.